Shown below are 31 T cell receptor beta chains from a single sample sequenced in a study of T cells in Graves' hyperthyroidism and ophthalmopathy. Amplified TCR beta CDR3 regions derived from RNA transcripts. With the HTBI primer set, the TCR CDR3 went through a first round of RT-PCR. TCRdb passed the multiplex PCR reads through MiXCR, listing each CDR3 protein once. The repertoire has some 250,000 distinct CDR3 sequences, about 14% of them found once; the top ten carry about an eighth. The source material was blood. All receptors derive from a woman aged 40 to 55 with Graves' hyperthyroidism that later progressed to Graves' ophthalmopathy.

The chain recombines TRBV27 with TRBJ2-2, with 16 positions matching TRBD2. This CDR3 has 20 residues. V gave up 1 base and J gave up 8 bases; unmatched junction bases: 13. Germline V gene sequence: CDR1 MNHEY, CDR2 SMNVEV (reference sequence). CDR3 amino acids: CASSLFPSGTSGRGPGELFF. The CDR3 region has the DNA TGTGCCAGCAGTTTATTCCCCTCCGGGACTAGCGGGAGGGGGCCGGGGGAGCTGTTTTTT.

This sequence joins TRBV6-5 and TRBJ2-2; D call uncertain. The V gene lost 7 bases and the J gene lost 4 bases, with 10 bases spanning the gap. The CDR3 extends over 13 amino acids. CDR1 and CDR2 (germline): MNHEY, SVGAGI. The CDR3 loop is CASKPGGTGELFF. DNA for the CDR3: TGTGCCAGCAAACCGGGCGGCACCGGGGAGCTGTTTTTT.

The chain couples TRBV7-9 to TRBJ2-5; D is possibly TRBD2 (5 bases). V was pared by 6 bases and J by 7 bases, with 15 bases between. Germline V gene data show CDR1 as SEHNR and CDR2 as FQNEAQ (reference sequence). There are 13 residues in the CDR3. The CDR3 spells CASSTGVRSTQYF. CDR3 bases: TGTGCCAGCAGTACCGGGGTTCGGTCGACCCAGTACTTC.

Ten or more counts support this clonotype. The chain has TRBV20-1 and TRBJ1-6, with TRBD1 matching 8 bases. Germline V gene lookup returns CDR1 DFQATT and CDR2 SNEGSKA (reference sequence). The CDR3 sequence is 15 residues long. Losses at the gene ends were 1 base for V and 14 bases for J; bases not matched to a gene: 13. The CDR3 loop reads CSARARRGQGVALHF. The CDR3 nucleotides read TGCAGTGCTAGAGCACGCAGGGGGCAAGGTGTGGCCCTCCACTTT.

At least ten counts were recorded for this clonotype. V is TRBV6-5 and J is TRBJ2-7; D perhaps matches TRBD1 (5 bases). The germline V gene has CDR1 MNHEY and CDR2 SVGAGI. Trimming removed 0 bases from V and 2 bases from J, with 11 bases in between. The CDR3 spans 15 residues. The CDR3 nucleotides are TGTGCCAGCAGTTACTCGAATGGCAGGGCCTACGAGCAGTACTTC. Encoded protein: CASSYSNGRAYEQYF.

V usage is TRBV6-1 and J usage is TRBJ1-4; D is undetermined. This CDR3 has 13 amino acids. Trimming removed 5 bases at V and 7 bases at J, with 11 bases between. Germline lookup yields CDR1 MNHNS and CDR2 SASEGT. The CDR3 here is CASSPPRGEKLFF. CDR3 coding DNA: TGTGCCAGCAGTCCCCCTAGAGGTGAAAAACTGTTTTTT.

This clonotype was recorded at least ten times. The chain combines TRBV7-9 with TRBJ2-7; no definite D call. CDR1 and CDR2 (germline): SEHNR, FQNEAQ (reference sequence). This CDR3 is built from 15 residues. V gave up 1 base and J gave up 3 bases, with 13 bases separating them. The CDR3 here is CASSLVRGQVYEQYF. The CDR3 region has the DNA TGTGCCAGCAGCTTAGTCCGTGGTCAGGTCTACGAGCAGTACTTC. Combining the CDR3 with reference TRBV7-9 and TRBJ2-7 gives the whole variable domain DTGVSQNPRHKITKRGQNVTFRCDPISEHNRLYWYRQTLGQGPEFLTYFQNEAQLEKSRLLSDRFSAERPKGSFSTLEIQRTEQGDSAMYLCASSLVRGQVYEQYFGPGTRLTVT.

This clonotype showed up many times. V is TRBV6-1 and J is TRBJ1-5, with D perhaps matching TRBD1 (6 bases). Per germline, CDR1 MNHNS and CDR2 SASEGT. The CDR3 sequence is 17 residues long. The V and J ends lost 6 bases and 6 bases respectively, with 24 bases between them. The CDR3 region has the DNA TGTGCCAGCAGCCCTTCGGGACAAAAGGGTCAATTTCAGCCCCAGCATTTT. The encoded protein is CASSPSGQKGQFQPQHF.

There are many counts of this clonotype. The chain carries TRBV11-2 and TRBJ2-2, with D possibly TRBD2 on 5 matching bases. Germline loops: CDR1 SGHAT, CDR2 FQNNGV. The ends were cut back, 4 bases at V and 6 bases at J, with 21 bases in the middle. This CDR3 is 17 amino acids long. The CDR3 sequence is CASSSPRPGKAAGELFF. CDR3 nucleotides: TGTGCCAGCAGCTCCCCCCGACCGGGGAAGGCCGCCGGGGAGCTGTTTTTT.

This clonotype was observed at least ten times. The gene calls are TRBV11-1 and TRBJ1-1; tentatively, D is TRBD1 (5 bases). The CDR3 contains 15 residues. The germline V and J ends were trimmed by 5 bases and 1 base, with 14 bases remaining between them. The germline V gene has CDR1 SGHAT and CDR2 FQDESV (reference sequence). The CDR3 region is CASSHYKGSNTEAFF. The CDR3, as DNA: TGTGCCAGCAGCCACTACAAGGGGTCGAACACTGAAGCTTTCTTT.

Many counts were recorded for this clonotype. DNA for the CDR3: TGCGCCAGCAGCCACCTTGGTAGCGGGAGTATCCTCGAGCAGTACTTC. Protein: CASSHLGSGSILEQYF. V usage is TRBV5-1 and J usage is TRBJ2-7; 9 positions agree with TRBD2. Trimming removed 4 bases from V and 6 bases from J; junction bases left unmatched: 14. This CDR3 is built from 16 residues. Germline V gives CDR1 SGHRS, CDR2 YFSETQ.

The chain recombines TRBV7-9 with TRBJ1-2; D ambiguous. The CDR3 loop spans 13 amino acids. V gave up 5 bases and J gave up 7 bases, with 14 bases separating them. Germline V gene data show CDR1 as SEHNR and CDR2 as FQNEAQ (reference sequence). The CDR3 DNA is TGTGCCAGCAGCCATACGAGCCTTAGTGGCTACACCTTC. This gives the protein CASSHTSLSGYTF.

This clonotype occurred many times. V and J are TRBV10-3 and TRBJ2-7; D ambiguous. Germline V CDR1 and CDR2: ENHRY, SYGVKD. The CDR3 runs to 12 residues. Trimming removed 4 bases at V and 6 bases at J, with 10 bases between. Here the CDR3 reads CAISGVSLEQYF. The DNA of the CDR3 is TGTGCCATCAGTGGAGTCAGTCTCGAGCAGTACTTC.

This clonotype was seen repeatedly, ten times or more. CDR3 bases: TGTGCCAGCAGTCACCGCCGGGACAGACTAACGAGCTCCTACAATGAGCAGTTCTTC. This gives the protein CASSHRRDRLTSSYNEQFF. This chain uses TRBV28 with TRBJ2-1; 7 bases fit TRBD1. CDR1 and CDR2 from the germline V gene are MDHEN and SYDVKM. Unmatched junction bases numbered 16, after V lost 5 bases and J lost 0 bases. This CDR3 region has 19 residues. The whole variable domain, remainder taken from reference TRBV28 and TRBJ2-1, is DVKVTQSSRYLVKRTGEKVFLECVQDMDHENMFWYRQDPGLGLRLIYFSYDVKMKEKGDIPEGYSVSREKKERFSLILESASTNQTSMYLCASSHRRDRLTSSYNEQFFGPGTRLTVL.

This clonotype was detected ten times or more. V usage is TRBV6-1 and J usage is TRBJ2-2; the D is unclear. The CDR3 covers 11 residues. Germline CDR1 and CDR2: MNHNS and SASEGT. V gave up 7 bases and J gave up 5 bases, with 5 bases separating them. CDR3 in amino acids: CASTGTGELFF. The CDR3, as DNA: TGTGCCAGCACCGGTACCGGGGAGCTGTTTTTT.

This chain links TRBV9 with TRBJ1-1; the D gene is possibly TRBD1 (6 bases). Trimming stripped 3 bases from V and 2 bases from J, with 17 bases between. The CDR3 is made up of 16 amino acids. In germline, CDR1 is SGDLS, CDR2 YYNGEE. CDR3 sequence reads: CASSGARTDLNTEAFF. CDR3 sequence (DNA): TGTGCCAGCAGCGGGGCCAGGACAGACCTAAACACTGAAGCTTTCTTT.

The CDR3 is CASSFLAGEQYF. The CDR3 DNA sequence: TGTGCCAGCAGCTTTCTAGCTGGCGAGCAGTACTTC. The J gene is TRBJ2-7, the V gene TRBV7-6, with TRBD2 as a possible D gene (5 bases). Trimming removed 3 bases at V and 6 bases at J, with 9 bases between. CDR3 length equals 12 residues. Germline V gene lookup returns CDR1 SGHVS and CDR2 FNYEAQ.

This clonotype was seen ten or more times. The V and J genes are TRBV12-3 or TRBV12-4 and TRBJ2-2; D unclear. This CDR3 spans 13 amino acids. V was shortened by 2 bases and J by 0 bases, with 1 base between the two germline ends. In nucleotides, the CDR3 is TGTGCCAGCAGTTTAACGAACACCGGGGAGCTGTTTTTT. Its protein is CASSLTNTGELFF.

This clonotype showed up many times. The CDR3 DNA is TGTGCCATCAGTGCTACTAGCGGGAGGGGAAACGAGCAGTACTTC. Its protein is CAISATSGRGNEQYF. This chain joins TRBV10-3 and TRBJ2-7; TRBD2 matches 13 bases. The V gene end was trimmed by 4 bases and the J gene end by 5 bases; junction bases not matched to a gene: 5. The CDR3 spans 15 residues. Germline assignment: CDR1 ENHRY and CDR2 SYGVKD.

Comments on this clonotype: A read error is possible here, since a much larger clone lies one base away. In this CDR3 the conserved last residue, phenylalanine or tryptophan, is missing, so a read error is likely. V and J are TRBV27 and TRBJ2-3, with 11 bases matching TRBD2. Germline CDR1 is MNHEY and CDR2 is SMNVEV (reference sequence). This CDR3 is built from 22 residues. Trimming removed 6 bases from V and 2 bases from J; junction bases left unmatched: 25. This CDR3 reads CASRLRTRALIRTSGYTDTQYL. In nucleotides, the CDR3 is TGTGCCAGCAGATTGAGGACACGGGCCCTGATTAGGACTAGCGGGTACACAGATACGCAGTATCTT.

CDR3 amino acids: CASINRALTEAFF. CDR3 DNA: TGTGCCAGCATTAACAGGGCTCTGACTGAAGCTTTCTTT. The chain couples TRBV6-1 to TRBJ1-1; D is possibly TRBD1 (6 bases). There are 13 residues in the CDR3. Germline V gene lookup returns CDR1 MNHNS and CDR2 SASEGT. Trimming cost V 7 bases and J 5 bases, with 14 bases left between them.

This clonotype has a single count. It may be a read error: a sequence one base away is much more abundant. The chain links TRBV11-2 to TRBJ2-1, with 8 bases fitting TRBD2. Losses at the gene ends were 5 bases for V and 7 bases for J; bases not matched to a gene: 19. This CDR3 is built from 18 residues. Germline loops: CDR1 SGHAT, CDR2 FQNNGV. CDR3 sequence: CASSHPRLRAGASNEQFF. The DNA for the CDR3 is TGTGCCAGCAGCCACCCCCGTTTACGAGCGGGAGCAAGTAATGAGCAGTTCTTC.

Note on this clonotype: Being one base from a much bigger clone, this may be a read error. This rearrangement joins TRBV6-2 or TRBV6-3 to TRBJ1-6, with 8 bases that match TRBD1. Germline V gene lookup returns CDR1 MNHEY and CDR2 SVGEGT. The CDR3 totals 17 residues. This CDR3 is CGSSYPADREPNSPLHF. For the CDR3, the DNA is TGTGGCAGCAGTTACCCCGCGGACAGGGAGCCTAATTCACCCCTCCACTTT.

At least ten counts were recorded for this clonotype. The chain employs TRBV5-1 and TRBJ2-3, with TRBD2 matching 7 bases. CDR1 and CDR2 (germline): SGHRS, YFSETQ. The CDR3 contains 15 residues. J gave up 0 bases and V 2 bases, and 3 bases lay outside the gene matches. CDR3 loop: CASSLRTRSTDTQYF. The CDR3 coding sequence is TGCGCCAGCAGCTTAAGGACTAGAAGCACAGATACGCAGTATTTT.

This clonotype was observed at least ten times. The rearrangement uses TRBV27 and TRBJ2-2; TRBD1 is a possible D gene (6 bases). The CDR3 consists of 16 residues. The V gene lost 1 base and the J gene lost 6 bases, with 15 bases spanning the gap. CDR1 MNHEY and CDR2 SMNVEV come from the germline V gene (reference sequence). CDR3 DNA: TGTGCCAGCAGTTTATTAGGGGGAGTCGTCGCCGGGGAGCTGTTTTTT. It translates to CASSLLGGVVAGELFF.

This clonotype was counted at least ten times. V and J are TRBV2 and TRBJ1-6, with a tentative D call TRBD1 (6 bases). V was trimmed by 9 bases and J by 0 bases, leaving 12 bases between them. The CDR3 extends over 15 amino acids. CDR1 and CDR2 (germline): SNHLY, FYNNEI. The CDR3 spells CASRTESSYNSPLHF. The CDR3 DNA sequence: TGTGCCAGTCGGACAGAGAGCTCCTATAATTCACCCCTCCACTTT.

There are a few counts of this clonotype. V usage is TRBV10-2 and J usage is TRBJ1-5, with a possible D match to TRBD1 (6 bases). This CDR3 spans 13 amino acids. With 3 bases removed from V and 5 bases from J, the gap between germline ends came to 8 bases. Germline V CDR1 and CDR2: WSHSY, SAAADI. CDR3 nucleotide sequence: TGCGCCAGCAGTGAACAGGGCCATCAGCCCCAGCATTTT. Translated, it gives CASSEQGHQPQHF.

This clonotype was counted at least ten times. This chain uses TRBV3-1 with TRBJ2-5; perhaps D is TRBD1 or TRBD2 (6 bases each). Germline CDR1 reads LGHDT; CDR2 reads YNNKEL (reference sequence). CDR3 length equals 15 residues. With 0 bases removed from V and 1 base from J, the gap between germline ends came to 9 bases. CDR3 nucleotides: TGTGCCAGCAGCCAAGATTGGGGGGCCCAAGAGACCCAGTACTTC. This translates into CASSQDWGAQETQYF.

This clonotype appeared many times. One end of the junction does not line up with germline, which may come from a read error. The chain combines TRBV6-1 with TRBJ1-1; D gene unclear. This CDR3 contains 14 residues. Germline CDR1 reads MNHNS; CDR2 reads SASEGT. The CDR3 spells CASSEGPPWGEAFF. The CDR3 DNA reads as TGTGCCAGCAGCGAAGGACCCCCCTGGGGTGAAGCTTTCTTT.

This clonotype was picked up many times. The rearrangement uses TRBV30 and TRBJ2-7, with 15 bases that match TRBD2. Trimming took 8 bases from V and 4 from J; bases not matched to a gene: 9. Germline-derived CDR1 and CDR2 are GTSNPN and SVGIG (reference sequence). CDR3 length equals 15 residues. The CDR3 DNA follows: TGTGCCGGATCCGGGACTAGCGGGAGGTTGTACGAGCAGTACTTC. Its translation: CAGSGTSGRLYEQYF.

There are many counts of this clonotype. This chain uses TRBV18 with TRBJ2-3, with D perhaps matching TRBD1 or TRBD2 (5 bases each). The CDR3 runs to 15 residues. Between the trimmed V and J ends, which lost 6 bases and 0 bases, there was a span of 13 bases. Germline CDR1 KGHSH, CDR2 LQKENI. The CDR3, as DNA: TGTGCCAGCTCTCAAATGGGGGATAGCACAGATACGCAGTATTTT. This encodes CASSQMGDSTDTQYF.